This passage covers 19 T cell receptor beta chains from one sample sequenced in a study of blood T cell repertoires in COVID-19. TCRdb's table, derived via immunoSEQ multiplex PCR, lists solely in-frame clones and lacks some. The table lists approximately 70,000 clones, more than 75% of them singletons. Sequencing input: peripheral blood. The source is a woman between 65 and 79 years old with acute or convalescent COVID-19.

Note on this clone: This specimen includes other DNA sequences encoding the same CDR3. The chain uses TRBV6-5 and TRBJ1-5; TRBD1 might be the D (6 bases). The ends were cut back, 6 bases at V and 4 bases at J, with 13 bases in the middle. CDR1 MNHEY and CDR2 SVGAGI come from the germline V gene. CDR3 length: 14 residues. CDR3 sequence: CASSPGQSNQPQHF. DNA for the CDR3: TGTGCCAGCAGCCCAGGACAGAGTAATCAGCCCCAGCATTTT.

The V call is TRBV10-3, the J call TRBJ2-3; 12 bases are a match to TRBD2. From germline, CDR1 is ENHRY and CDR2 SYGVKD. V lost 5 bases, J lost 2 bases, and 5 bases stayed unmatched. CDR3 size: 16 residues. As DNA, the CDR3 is TGTGCCATCAGTCGGACTAGCGGGGAGATCACAGATACGCAGTATTTT. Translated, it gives CAISRTSGEITDTQYF.

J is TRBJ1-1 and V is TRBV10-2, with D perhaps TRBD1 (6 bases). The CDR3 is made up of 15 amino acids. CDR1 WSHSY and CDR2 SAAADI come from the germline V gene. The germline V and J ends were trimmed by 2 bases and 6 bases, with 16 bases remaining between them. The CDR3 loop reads CASSESGQLNPEAFF. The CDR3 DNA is TGCGCCAGCAGTGAGAGTGGACAGCTAAACCCTGAAGCTTTCTTT.

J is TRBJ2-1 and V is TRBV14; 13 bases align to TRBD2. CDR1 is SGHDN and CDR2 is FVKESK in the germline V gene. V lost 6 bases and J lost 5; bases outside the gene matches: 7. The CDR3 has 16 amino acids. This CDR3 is CASSRLAGGKNNEQFF. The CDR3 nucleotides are TGTGCCAGCAGTCGACTAGCGGGGGGTAAAAACAATGAGCAGTTCTTC.

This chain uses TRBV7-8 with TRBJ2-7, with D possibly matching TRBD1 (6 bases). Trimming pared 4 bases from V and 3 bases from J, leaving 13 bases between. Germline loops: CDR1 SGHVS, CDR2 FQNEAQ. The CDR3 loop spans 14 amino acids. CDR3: CASSYAGADYEQYF. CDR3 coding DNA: TGTGCCAGCAGCTACGCAGGGGCGGACTACGAGCAGTACTTC.

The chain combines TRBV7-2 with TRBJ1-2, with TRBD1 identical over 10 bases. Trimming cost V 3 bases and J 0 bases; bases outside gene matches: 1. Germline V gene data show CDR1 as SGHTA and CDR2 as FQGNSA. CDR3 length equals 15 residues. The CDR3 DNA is TGTGCCAGCAGCTTTGGACAGGGGGCTAACTATGGCTACACCTTC. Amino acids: CASSFGQGANYGYTF.

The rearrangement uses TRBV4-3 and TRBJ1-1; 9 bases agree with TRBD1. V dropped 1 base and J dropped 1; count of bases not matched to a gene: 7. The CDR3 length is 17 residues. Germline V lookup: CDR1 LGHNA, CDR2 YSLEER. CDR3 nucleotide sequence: TGCGCCAGCAGCCAAGGGGGGACAGGGACCAGGAACACTGAAGCTTTCTTT. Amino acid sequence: CASSQGGTGTRNTEAFF.

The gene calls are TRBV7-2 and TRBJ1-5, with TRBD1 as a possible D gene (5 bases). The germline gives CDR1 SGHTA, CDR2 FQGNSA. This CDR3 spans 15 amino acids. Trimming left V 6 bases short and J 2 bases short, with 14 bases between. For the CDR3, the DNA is TGTGCCAGCAGTTCTACGGGGGACCGCAATCAGCCCCAGCATTTT. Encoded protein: CASSSTGDRNQPQHF.

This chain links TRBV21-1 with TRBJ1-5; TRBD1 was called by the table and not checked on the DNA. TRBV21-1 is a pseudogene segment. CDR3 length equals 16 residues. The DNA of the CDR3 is TGTGCCAGCAGCAAAAGGTCTAACAGGGCCGATCAGCCCCAGCATTTT. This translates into CASSKRSNRADQPQHF.

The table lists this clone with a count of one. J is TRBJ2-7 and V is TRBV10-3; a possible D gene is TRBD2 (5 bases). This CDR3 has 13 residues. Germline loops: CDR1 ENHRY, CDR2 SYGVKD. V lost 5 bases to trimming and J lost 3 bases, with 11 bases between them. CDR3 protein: CAISTEGRYEQYF. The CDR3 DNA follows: TGTGCCATCAGTACCGAGGGCCGCTACGAGCAGTACTTC.

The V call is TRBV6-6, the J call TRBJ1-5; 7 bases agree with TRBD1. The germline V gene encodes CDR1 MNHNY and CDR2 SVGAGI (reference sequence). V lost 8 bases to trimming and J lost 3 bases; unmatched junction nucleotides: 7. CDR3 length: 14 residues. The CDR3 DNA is TGTGCCAGCTCCCCGGGACAGTACAATCAGCCCCAGCATTTT. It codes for CASSPGQYNQPQHF.

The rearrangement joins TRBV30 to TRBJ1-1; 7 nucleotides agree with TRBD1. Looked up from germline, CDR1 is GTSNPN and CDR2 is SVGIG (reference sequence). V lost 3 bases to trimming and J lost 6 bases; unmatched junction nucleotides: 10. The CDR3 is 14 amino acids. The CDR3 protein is CAWRETGLLSEAFF. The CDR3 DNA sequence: TGTGCCTGGAGAGAGACAGGGCTTTTATCTGAAGCTTTCTTT.

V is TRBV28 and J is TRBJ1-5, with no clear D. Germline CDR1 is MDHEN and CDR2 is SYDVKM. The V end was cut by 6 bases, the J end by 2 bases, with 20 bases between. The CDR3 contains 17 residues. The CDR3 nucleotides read TGTGCCAGCAGCTACCGCTACTCGGGTCTACGCAATCAGCCCCAGCATTTT. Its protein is CASSYRYSGLRNQPQHF.

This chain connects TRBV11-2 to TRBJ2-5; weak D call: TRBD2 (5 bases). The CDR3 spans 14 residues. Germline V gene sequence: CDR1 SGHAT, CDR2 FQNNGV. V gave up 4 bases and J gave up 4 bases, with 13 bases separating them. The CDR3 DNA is TGTGCCAGCAGCTCGTATTTCGGGATAGAGACCCAGTACTTC. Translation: CASSSYFGIETQYF.

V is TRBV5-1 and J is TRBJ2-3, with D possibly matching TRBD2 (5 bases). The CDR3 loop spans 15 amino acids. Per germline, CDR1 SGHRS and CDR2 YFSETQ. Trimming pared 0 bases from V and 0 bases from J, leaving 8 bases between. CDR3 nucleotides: TGCGCCAGCAGCTTGGTCAGCGGTAGCACAGATACGCAGTATTTT. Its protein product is CASSLVSGSTDTQYF.

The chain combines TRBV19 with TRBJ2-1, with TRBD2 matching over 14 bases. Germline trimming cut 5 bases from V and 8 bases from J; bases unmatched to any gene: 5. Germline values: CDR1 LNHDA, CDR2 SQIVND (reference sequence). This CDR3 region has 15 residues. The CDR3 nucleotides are TGTGCCAGTAGTGCCGGGACTAGCGGGAGCGATGAGCAGTTCTTC. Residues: CASSAGTSGSDEQFF.

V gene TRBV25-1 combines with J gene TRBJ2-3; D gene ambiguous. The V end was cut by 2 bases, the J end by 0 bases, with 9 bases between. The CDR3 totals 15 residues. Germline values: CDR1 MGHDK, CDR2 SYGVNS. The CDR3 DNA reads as TGTGCCAGCAGTGAAATTGGCTTTAGCACAGATACGCAGTATTTT. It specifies CASSEIGFSTDTQYF.

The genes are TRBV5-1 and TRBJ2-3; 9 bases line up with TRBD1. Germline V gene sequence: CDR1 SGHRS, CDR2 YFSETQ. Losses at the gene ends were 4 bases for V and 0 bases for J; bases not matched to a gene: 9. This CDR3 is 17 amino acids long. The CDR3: CASSPEMTGGSTDTQYF. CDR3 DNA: TGCGCCAGCAGCCCGGAAATGACAGGGGGTAGCACAGATACGCAGTATTTT. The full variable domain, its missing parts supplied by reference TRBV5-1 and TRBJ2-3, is KAGVTQTPRYLIKTRGQQVTLSCSPISGHRSVSWYQQTPGQGLQFLFEYFSETQRNKGNFPGRFSGRQFSNSRSEMNVSTLELGDSALYLCASSPEMTGGSTDTQYFGPGTRLTVL.

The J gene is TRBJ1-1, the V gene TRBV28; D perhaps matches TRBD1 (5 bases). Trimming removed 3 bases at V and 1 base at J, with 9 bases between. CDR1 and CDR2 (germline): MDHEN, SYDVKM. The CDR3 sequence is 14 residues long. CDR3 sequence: CASSFGGANTEAFF. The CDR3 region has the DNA TGTGCCAGCAGTTTCGGGGGAGCGAACACTGAAGCTTTCTTT.